The source of this T cell receptor (beta chain) is a study of blood T cell repertoires in COVID-19. Study in general: Samples came from the United States, Italy and Spain, spanning acute and convalescent COVID-19. Nucleic acid was either cDNA or gDNA, and it came from T cells, B-cell-depleted T cells, or PBMCs.

Patients at the Seattle site were enrolled during active infection and followed longitudinally. Original handling: Amplification from reference gene primers served as the basis for estimated nucleated cell counts. Clones were sequenced by immunoSEQ multiplex PCR, and TCRdb holds only the in-frame ones, with some missing. The DNA gave D and trimming, while V, J and clone size come from that table. This sample has fewer than 200,000 clones, with approximately 91% found just once. Trimming stripped 5 bases from V and 4 bases from J, with 12 bases between. Germline assignment: CDR1 MNHEY and CDR2 SMNVEV (reference sequence). The CDR3 spans 14 residues.

The clonotype comes from a man younger than 35 with COVID-19, enrolled during active disease. Sequenced sample: peripheral blood. The J gene is TRBJ1-5, the V gene TRBV27; D gene uncertain. CDR3 loop: CASSVTPLNQPQHF. For the CDR3, the DNA is TGTGCCAGCAGTGTGACACCGCTTAATCAGCCCCAGCATTTT.